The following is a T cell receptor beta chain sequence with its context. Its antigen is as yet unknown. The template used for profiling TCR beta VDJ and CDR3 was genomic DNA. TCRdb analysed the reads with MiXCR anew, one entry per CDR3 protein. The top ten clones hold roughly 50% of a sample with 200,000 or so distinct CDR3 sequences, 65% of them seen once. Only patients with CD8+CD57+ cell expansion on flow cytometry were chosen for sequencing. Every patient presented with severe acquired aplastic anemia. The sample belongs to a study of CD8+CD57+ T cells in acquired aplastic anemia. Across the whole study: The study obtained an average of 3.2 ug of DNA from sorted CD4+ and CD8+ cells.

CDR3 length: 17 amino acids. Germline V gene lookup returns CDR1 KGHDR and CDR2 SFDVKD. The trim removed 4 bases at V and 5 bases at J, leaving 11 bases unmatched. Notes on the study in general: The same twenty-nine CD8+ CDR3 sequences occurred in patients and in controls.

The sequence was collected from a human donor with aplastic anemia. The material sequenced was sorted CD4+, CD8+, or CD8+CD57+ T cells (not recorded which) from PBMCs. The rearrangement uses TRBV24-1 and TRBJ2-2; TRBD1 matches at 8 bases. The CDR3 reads CATSEAPGQGITGELFF. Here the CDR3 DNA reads TGTGCCACCAGTGAGGCCCCAGGACAGGGAATAACCGGGGAGCTGTTTTTT.